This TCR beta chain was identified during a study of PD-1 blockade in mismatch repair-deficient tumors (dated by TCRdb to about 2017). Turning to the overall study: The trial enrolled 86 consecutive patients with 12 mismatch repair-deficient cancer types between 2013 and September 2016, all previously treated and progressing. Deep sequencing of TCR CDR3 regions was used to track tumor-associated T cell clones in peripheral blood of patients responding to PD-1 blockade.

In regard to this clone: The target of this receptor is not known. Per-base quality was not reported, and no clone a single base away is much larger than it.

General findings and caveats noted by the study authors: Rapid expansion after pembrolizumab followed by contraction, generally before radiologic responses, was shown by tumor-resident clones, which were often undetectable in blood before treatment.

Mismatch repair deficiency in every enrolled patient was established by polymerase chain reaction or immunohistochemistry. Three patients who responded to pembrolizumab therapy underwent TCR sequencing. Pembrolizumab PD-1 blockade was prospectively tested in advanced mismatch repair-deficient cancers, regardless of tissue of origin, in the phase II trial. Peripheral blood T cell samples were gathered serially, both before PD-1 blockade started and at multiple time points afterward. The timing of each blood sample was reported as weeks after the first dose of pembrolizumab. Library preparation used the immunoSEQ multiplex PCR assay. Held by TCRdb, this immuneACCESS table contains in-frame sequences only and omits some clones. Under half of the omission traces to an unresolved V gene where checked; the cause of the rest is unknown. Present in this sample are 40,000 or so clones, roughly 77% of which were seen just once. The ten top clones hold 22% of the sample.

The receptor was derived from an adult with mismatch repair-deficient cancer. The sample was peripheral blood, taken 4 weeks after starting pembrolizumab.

The CDR3 in this case is CASSFKGGTNEKLFF. The nucleotide sequence reads as follows: TGTGCCAGCAGTTTTAAGGGGGGAACTAATGAAAAACTGTTTTTT. Recombination linked TRBV7-9 to TRBJ1-4; D gene: possibly TRBD1, on 6 matching bases. V loses 6 bases, J loses 1 base, and the germline ends lie 12 bases apart. CDR1 and CDR2 (SEHNR, FQNEAQ) derive from the germline V gene (reference sequence). The CDR3 goes from the cysteine to the phenylalanine over 15 residues. Just the 45-base CDR3 DNA is kept, in frame starting at base 1. Where the CDR3 stops, the reference TRBV7-9 and TRBJ1-4 genes take over; the full variable domain is DTGVSQNPRHKITKRGQNVTFRCDPISEHNRLYWYRQTLGQGPEFLTYFQNEAQLEKSRLLSDRFSAERPKGSFSTLEIQRTEQGDSAMYLCASSFKGGTNEKLFFGSGTQLSVL.